Sequencing of this TCR beta chain was carried out in a study of identical twins. Trimming pared 2 bases from V and 0 bases from J, leaving 13 bases between. This CDR3 spans 16 amino acids. Germline CDR1 is MNHNS and CDR2 is SASEGT. General study points: Analyses of zero insertions could be partly confounded by invariant MAIT and iNKT cells.

As regards this clonotype: The antigen remains unidentified.

TCRdb used MiXCR to reprocess the 5' RACE reads, holding one entry per CDR3 protein. The repertoire consists of 200,000 to 250,000 distinct CDR3 sequences, with around 7% occurring once and the leading ten covering about 3.6%. The data also belong to a second study, concerning yellow fever vaccine responses in identical twins.

This clonotype was obtained from a woman between 18 and 30 years old in good health. The chain uses TRBV6-1 and TRBJ1-2; no definite D call. The sample was memory (CD45RO+) T cells sorted from blood. CDR3 DNA sequence: TGTGCCAGCAGTGAAATAAAAGGTTTAGCTAACTATGGCTACACCTTC. This gives the protein CASSEIKGLANYGYTF.